The 10 T cell receptor beta chains reported below all come from one sample, sequenced in a study of OX40 agonist ivuxolimab in advanced cancers. Clones were read by immunoSEQ multiplex PCR, and TCRdb kept only the in-frame ones, dropping some. The sample lists tens of thousands of clones, 94% seen once, with approximately 9.9% in the top ten. The sample consisted of CD4+ or CD8+ T cells sorted from blood, taken in a trial of the OX40 agonist ivuxolimab. All receptors derive from an adult with an advanced solid tumor such as melanoma, head and neck, liver or kidney cancer.

The chain links TRBV12-2 to TRBJ2-4; the table's D gene call, TRBD1, was not cross checked with the DNA. TRBV12-2 is a pseudogene. The CDR3 consists of 16 residues. As DNA, the CDR3 is TGTGCAAGTCGCTTAGGAACAGAACTAGCCAAAAACATTCAGTACTTC. As protein: CASRLGTELAKNIQYF.

V usage is TRBV7-9 and J usage is TRBJ2-7; D may be TRBD2 (5 bases). Germline lookup yields CDR1 SEHNR and CDR2 FQNEAQ (reference sequence). The CDR3 spans 12 residues. Trimming cost V 7 bases and J 4 bases, with 11 bases left between them. CDR3 in amino acids: CASTLGGYEQYF. In DNA, the CDR3 is TGTGCCAGCACCTTGGGCGGGTACGAGCAGTACTTC.

The V call is TRBV13, the J call TRBJ2-3; 13 bases align to TRBD2. V was clipped by 5 bases and J by 1 base; unmatched bases: 3. This CDR3 spans 16 amino acids. Per germline, CDR1 PRHDT and CDR2 FYEKMQ (reference sequence). CDR3 in amino acids: CASSLGLAGGTDTQYF. Written as DNA, the CDR3 is TGTGCCAGCAGCCTTGGACTAGCGGGAGGCACAGATACGCAGTATTTT.

V gene TRBV29-1 combines with J gene TRBJ2-3; D perhaps matches TRBD1 (5 bases). V was trimmed by 3 bases and J by 1 base, leaving 14 bases between them. The germline V gene has CDR1 SQVTM and CDR2 ANQGSEA. The CDR3 is made up of 15 amino acids. CDR3 bases: TGCAGCGTTGATACAGGAGACGGTCGCACAGATACGCAGTATTTT. Its protein is CSVDTGDGRTDTQYF.

The chain uses TRBV9 and TRBJ2-7, with D tentatively TRBD2 (6 bases). The V end lost 4 bases, the J end lost 3 bases, and 17 bases lay between the germline ends. There are 15 residues in the CDR3. In germline, CDR1 is SGDLS, CDR2 YYNGEE. In DNA form, the CDR3 reads TGTGCCAGCAGCCCCCAGGGTAGCGGAGGCTACGAGCAGTACTTC. It codes for CASSPQGSGGYEQYF.

Written as DNA, the CDR3 is TGTGCCAGCAGTCCCGGCATCCCGGGACAGGTAATTTATAGCAATCAGCCCCAGCATTTT. Translated: CASSPGIPGQVIYSNQPQHF. V usage is TRBV28 and J usage is TRBJ1-5, with TRBD1 identical over 8 bases. V shed 5 bases, J shed 0 bases, and the junction held 18 bases outside the gene matches. The CDR3 covers 20 residues. CDR1 MDHEN and CDR2 SYDVKM come from the germline V gene.

In its sample, this clone was seen a few times. The chain uses TRBV15 and TRBJ2-2, with no clear D. The V gene's germline CDR1 is LNHNV and CDR2 YYDKDF (reference sequence). This CDR3 is built from 15 residues. V was pared by 1 base and J by 0 bases, with 6 bases between. The CDR3 DNA reads TGTGCCACCAGCAGAGCGGCGGCGAACACCGGGGAGCTGTTTTTT. This translates into CATSRAAANTGELFF. The full variable domain, its missing parts supplied by reference TRBV15 and TRBJ2-2, is DAMVIQNPRYQVTQFGKPVTLSCSQTLNHNVMYWYQQKSSQAPKLLFHYYDKDFNNEADTPDNFQSRRPNTSFCFLDIRSPGLGDTAMYLCATSRAAANTGELFFGEGSRLTVL.

The rearrangement uses TRBV9 and TRBJ2-7; TRBD2 aligns across 9 bases. Germline CDR1 SGDLS, CDR2 YYNGEE. The V and J ends lost 4 bases and 4 bases, in that order; junction bases with no gene match: 9. This CDR3 is built from 15 residues. The CDR3: CASSIASGKGYEQYF. The CDR3 nucleotides read TGTGCCAGCAGCATAGCTAGCGGGAAGGGTTACGAGCAGTACTTC. Full variable domain (missing parts from reference TRBV9 and TRBJ2-7): DSGVTQTPKHLITATGQRVTLRCSPRSGDLSVYWYQQSLDQGLQFLIQYYNGEERAKGNILERFSAQQFPDLHSELNLSSLELGDSALYFCASSIASGKGYEQYFGPGTRLTVT.

This clone was detected only once. The chain recombines TRBV11-3 with TRBJ2-3; 9 bases are a match to TRBD1. CDR1 is SGHNT, CDR2 YENEEA, per germline. The J segment lost 3 bases and the V segment lost 2 bases, leaving 3 bases of the junction unmatched. This CDR3 is 15 amino acids long. This CDR3 reads CASSLRDRVTDTQYF. The CDR3 DNA is TGTGCCAGCAGCTTACGGGACAGGGTAACAGATACGCAGTATTTT.

The chain recombines TRBV7-2 with TRBJ2-5; possible D gene TRBD1, 6 bases. V lost 5 bases to trimming and J lost 1 base, with 11 bases between them. Looked up from germline, CDR1 is SGHTA and CDR2 is FQGNSA. The length of the CDR3 is 14 residues. CDR3 DNA sequence: TGTGCCAGCAGCCCGGACAGTACCCAAGAGACCCAGTACTTC. This sequence encodes CASSPDSTQETQYF. The full variable domain, with the rest looked up from reference TRBV7-2 and TRBJ2-5, is GAGVSQSPSNKVTEKGKDVELRCDPISGHTALYWYRQSLGQGLEFLIYFQGNSAPDKSGLPSDRFSAERTGGSVSTLTIQRTQQEDSAVYLCASSPDSTQETQYFGPGTRLLVL.